The clone carrying this T cell receptor (beta chain) turned up a few times. The target antigen is unknown. The sample originates from a study of T cells in Graves' hyperthyroidism and ophthalmopathy. Study findings and constraints: Ophthalmopathy and stable hyperthyroidism were separated by a 13 V-J model.

V was clipped by 8 bases and J by 3 bases; unmatched bases: 17. The CDR3 has 17 amino acids. Amplification targeted TCR beta CDR3 regions from RNA transcripts. First-round RT-PCR of the TCR CDR3 relied on the HTBI primer set. TCRdb reanalysed the multiplex PCR reads using MiXCR and keeps one entry per CDR3 protein. Among approximately 420,000 distinct CDR3 sequences, around 14% were seen once, and the ten largest hold approximately 30%. Uncontrolled infection, other autoimmune disease, pregnancy or lactation disqualified patients from enrolment. Together with thyroid ultrasound, orbital computed tomography, serum thyroxine and TRAb, clinical symptoms were used for diagnoses.

The receptor comes from a woman aged 30 to 39 with Graves' hyperthyroidism. V and J are TRBV6-7 and TRBJ1-1; 8 bases fit TRBD1. TRBV6-7 is filed as an ORF, its function uncertain. Sequencing was done on a sample of blood. The CDR3 region has the DNA TGTGCCAGCGTTATGGTGATCTCGGACAGGGCTCACACTGAAGCTTTCTTT. Protein: CASVMVISDRAHTEAFF.